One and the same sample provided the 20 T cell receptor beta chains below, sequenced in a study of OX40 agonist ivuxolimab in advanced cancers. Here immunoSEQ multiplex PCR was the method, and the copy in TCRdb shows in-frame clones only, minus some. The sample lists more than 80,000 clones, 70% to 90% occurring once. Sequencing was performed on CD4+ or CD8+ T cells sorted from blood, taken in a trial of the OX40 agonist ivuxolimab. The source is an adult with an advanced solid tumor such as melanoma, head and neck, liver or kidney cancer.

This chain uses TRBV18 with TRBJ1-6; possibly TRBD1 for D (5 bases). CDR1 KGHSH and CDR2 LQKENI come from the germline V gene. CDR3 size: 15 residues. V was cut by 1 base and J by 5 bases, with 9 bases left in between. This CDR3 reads CASSPRQGDNSPLHF. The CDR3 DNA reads TGTGCCAGCTCACCACGCCAGGGTGATAATTCACCCCTCCACTTT.

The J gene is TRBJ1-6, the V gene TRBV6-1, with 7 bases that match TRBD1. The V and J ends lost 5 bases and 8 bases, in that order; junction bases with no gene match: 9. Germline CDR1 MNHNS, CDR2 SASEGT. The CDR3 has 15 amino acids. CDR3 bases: TGTGCCAGCAGTCAGGGGGGCACCGGGGATTCACCCCTCCACTTT. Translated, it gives CASSQGGTGDSPLHF.

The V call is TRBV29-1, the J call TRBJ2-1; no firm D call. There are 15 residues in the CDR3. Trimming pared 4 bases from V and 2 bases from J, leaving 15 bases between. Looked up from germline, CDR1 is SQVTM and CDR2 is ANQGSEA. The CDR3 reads CSVGDSLITYNEQFF. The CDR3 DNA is TGCAGCGTTGGGGATAGTCTCATTACCTACAATGAGCAGTTCTTC.

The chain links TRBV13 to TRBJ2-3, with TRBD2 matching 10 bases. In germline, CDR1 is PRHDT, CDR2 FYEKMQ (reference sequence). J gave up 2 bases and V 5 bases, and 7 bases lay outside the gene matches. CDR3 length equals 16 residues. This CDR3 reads CASSTRTSGPTDTQYF. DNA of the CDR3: TGTGCCAGCAGCACACGGACTAGCGGCCCCACAGATACGCAGTATTTT.

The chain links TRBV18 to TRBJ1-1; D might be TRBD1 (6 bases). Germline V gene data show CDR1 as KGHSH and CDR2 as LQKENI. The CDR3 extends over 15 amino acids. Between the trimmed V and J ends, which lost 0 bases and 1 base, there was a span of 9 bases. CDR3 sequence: CASSPPGTSNTEAFF. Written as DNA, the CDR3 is TGTGCCAGCTCACCACCTGGGACATCGAACACTGAAGCTTTCTTT. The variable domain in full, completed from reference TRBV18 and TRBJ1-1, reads NAGVMQNPRHLVRRRGQEARLRCSPMKGHSHVYWYRQLPEEGLKFMVYLQKENIIDESGMPKERFSAEFPKEGPSILRIQQVVRGDSAAYFCASSPPGTSNTEAFFGQGTRLTVV.

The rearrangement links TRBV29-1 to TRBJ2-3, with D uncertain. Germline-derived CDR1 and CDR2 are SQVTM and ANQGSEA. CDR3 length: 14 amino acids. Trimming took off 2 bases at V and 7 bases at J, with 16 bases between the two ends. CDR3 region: CSVEQPGRSYTQYF. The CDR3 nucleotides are TGCAGCGTTGAACAGCCCGGCCGGAGTTATACGCAGTATTTT.

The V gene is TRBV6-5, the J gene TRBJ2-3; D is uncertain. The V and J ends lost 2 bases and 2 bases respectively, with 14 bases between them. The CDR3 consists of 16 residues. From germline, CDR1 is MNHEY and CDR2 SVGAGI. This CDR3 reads CASSYQGGYYTDTQYF. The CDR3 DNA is TGTGCCAGCAGTTACCAAGGCGGTTACTACACAGATACGCAGTATTTT.

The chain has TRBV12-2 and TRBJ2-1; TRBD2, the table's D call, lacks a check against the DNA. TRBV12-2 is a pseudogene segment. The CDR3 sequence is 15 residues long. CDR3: CASRLGTRDYNEQFF. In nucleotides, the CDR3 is TGTGCAAGTCGCTTAGGTACTAGGGACTACAATGAGCAGTTCTTC.

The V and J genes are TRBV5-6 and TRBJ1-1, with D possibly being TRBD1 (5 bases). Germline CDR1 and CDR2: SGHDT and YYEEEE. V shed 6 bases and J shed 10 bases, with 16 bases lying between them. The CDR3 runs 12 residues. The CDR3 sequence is CASNQGPVGAFF. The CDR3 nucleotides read TGTGCCAGCAACCAGGGTCCGGTTGGAGCTTTCTTT.

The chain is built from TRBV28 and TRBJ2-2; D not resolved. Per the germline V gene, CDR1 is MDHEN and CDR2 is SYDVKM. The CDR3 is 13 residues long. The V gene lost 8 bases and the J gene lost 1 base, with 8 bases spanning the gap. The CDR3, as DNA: TGTGCCAGCCTCGATCAGAACACCGGGGAGCTGTTTTTT. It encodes CASLDQNTGELFF. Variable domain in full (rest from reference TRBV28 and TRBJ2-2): DVKVTQSSRYLVKRTGEKVFLECVQDMDHENMFWYRQDPGLGLRLIYFSYDVKMKEKGDIPEGYSVSREKKERFSLILESASTNQTSMYLCASLDQNTGELFFGEGSRLTVL.

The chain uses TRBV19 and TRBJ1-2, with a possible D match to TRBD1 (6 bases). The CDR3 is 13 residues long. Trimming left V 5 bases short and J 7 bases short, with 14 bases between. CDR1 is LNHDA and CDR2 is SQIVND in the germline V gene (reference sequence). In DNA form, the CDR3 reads TGTGCCAGTAGTGAACCTGACAGGTTTGGCTACACCTTC. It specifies CASSEPDRFGYTF.

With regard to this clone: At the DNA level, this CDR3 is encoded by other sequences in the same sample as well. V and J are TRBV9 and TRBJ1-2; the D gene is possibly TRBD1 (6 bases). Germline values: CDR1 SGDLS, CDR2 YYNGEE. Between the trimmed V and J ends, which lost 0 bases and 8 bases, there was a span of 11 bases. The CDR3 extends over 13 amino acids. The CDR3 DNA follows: TGTGCCAGCAGCGTAGTTCAGGGGTCCGGCTACACCTTC. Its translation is CASSVVQGSGYTF. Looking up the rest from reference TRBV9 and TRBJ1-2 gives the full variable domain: DSGVTQTPKHLITATGQRVTLRCSPRSGDLSVYWYQQSLDQGLQFLIQYYNGEERAKGNILERFSAQQFPDLHSELNLSSLELGDSALYFCASSVVQGSGYTFGSGTRLTVV.

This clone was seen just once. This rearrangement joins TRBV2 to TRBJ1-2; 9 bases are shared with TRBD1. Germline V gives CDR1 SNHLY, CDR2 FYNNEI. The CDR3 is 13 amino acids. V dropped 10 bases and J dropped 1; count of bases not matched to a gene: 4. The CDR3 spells CATGTGFNYGYTF. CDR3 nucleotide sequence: TGTGCCACCGGGACAGGGTTTAACTATGGCTACACCTTC.

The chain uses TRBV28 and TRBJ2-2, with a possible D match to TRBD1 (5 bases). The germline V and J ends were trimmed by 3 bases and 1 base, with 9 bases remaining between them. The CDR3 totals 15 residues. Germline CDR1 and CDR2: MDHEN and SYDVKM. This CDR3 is CASSFDRENTGELFF. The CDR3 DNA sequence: TGTGCCAGCAGTTTCGACAGAGAGAACACCGGGGAGCTGTTTTTT.

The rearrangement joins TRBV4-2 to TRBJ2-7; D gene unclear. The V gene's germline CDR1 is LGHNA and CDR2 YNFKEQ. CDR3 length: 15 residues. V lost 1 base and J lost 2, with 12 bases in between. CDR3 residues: CASSQGRLDTYEQYF. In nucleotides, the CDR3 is TGTGCCAGCAGCCAAGGTCGGCTGGATACCTACGAGCAGTACTTC.

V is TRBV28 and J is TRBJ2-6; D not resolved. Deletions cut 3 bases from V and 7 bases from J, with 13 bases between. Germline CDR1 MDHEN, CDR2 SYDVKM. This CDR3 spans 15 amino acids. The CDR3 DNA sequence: TGTGCCAGCAGTTTGCCGGGCTTCGGCGCCAACGTCCTGACTTTC. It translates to CASSLPGFGANVLTF. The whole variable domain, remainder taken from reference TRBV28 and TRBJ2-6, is DVKVTQSSRYLVKRTGEKVFLECVQDMDHENMFWYRQDPGLGLRLIYFSYDVKMKEKGDIPEGYSVSREKKERFSLILESASTNQTSMYLCASSLPGFGANVLTFGAGSRLTVL.

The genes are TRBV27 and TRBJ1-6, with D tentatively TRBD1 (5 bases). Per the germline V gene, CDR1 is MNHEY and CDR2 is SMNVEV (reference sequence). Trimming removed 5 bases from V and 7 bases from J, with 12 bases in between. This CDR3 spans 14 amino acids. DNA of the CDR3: TGTGCCAGCAGTGGGGACCACCGGAATTCACCCCTCCACTTT. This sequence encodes CASSGDHRNSPLHF.

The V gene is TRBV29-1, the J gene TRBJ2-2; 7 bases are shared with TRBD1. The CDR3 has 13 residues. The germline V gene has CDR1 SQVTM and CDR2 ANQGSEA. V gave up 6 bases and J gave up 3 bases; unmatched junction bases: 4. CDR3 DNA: TGCAGCGTGGGACAGTCGCACACCGGGGAGCTGTTTTTT. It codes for CSVGQSHTGELFF.

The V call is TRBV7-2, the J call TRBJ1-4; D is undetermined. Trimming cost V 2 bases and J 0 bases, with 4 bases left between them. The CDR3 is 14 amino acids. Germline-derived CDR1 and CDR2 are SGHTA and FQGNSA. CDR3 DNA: TGTGCCAGCAGCTTACTCCCAACTAATGAAAAACTGTTTTTT. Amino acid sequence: CASSLLPTNEKLFF.

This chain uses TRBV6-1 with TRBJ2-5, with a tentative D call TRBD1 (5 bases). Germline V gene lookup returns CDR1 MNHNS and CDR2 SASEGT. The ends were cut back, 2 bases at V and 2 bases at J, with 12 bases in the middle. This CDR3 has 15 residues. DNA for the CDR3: TGTGCCAGCAGTGAAAACCAGGGTCGGCAAGAGACCCAGTACTTC. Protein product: CASSENQGRQETQYF.